This TCR beta chain was sequenced during a study of identical twins. Template switching (which added a universal primer site) was used, and cDNA carried unique molecular identifiers. Each CDR3 protein is one row after TCRdb ran MiXCR on the 5' RACE reads. The sample lists 450,000 or so distinct CDR3 sequences, 13% to 15% occurring once. Worth noting for this clonotype: The antigen remains unidentified.

Study-wide results and caveats: Shared out-of-frame alpha sequences (those common to twins) showed excess low generation probability.

This CDR3 region has 15 residues. Germline loops: CDR1 SGHDT, CDR2 YYEEEE. V lost 4 bases to trimming and J lost 1 base; unmatched junction nucleotides: 8. These data were likewise used in another study, on yellow fever vaccine responses in identical twins.

This receptor was taken from a woman under 30 in good health. Sample: CD4+ T cells sorted from blood. The J gene is TRBJ2-7, the V gene TRBV5-6; 7 nucleotides agree with TRBD1. This CDR3 is CASSPGQFRSYEQYF. CDR3 nucleotide sequence: TGTGCCAGCAGCCCGGGACAGTTCCGTTCCTACGAGCAGTACTTC.